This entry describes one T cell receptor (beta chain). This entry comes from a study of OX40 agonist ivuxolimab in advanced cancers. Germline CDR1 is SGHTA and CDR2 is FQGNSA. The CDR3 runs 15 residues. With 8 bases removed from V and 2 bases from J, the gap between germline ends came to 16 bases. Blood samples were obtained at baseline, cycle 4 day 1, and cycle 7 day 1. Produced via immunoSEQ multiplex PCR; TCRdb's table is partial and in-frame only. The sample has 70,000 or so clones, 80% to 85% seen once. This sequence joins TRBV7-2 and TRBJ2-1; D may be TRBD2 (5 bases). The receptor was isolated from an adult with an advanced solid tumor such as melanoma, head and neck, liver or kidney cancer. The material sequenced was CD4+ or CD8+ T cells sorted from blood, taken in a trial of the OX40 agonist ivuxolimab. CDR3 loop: CASLKGGSAYNEQFF. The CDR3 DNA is TGTGCCAGCCTTAAGGGTGGGAGCGCCTACAATGAGCAGTTCTTC.